The 32 T cell receptor beta chains reported below all come from one sample, sequenced in a study of cytomegalovirus exposure and HLA in healthy donors. 60 Vbeta and 13 Jbeta primers were used in PCR. TCRdb keeps only in-frame clones here, not all; method: immunoSEQ multiplex PCR. The table includes about 150,000 clones, 75% to 85% detected once. Material: PBMCs. All receptors come from a woman aged 40 to 50 in good health and CMV-seropositive.

The CDR3 here is CASSSTSSYNEQFF. Written as DNA, the CDR3 is TGTGCCAGCAGCTCCACGAGCTCCTACAATGAGCAGTTCTTC. The chain links TRBV11-2 to TRBJ2-1, with unresolved D. From germline, CDR1 is SGHAT and CDR2 FQNNGV. The CDR3 totals 14 residues. Trimming shortened V by 4 bases and J by 0 bases, and 7 bases separated the two germline ends.

This clone was seen a handful of times. The V call is TRBV29-1, the J call TRBJ2-1; 9 nucleotides align to TRBD1. CDR1 and CDR2 from the germline V gene are SQVTM and ANQGSEA. The CDR3 length is 18 residues. After removal of 4 bases from V and 3 bases from J, the junction contained 16 bases not matched to a gene. The CDR3 DNA sequence: TGCAGCGTTGGTAGGGGGAAAACCGGGACAGGGATCTACAATGAGCAGTTCTTC. Residues: CSVGRGKTGTGIYNEQFF.

This sequence joins TRBV7-3 and TRBJ2-1, with 8 positions matching TRBD2. The CDR3 length is 15 residues. Germline CDR1 is SGHTA and CDR2 is FQGTGA. V lost 8 bases and J lost 7; bases outside the gene matches: 13. The CDR3 region has the DNA TGTGCCAGCGGGAAGACTAGCGCGTTGAGGAATGAGCAGTTCTTC. This encodes CASGKTSALRNEQFF.

The sample holds one count of this clone. The chain couples TRBV30 to TRBJ2-3, with a tentative D call TRBD2 (6 bases). V shed 3 bases and J shed 7 bases, with 26 bases lying between them. CDR3 length equals 17 residues. Per germline, CDR1 GTSNPN and CDR2 SVGIG (reference sequence). The CDR3 region has the DNA TGTGCCTGGAGGAGCCCGCCGGGACTGGCCCAACGCAATACGCAGTATTTT. It yields the protein CAWRSPPGLAQRNTQYF.

This clone was detected a few times. This chain connects TRBV28 to TRBJ1-5, with unresolved D. Looked up from germline, CDR1 is MDHEN and CDR2 is SYDVKM. The CDR3 loop spans 16 amino acids. Trimming removed 6 bases from V and 2 bases from J, with 17 bases in between. CDR3 residues: CASSPSWGVGNQPQHF. For the CDR3, the DNA is TGTGCCAGCAGCCCGAGCTGGGGAGTAGGCAATCAGCCCCAGCATTTT.

The chain links TRBV7-3 to TRBJ2-2, with 14 bases lining up with TRBD2. The CDR3 spans 17 residues. Germline-derived CDR1 and CDR2 are SGHTA and FQGTGA. The V gene end was trimmed by 1 base and the J gene end by 7 bases; junction bases not matched to a gene: 5. The CDR3 DNA sequence: TGTGCCAGCAGCTTAAGGGGACTAGCGGGAGCCGACGGGGAGCTGTTTTTT. This codes for CASSLRGLAGADGELFF.

J is TRBJ1-3 and V is TRBV30, with D maybe TRBD1 (5 bases). The CDR3 length is 13 residues. Germline V gives CDR1 GTSNPN, CDR2 SVGIG (reference sequence). The V gene lost 2 bases and the J gene lost 2 bases, with 7 bases spanning the gap. DNA of the CDR3: TGTGCCTGGAGTCAGGGTACTGGAAACACCATATATTTT. Residues: CAWSQGTGNTIYF.

The CDR3 nucleotides read TGTGCCAGCAGTCGGGTCCGGACTTCCGACACCGGGGAGCTGTTTTTT. Translating it yields CASSRVRTSDTGELFF. This chain connects TRBV6-6 to TRBJ2-2; a weak D match, TRBD2 (5 bases). V shed 5 bases and J shed 3 bases, with 16 bases lying between them. The V gene's germline CDR1 is MNHNY and CDR2 SVGAGI (reference sequence). This CDR3 is built from 16 residues.

In its sample, this clone was seen once. This specimen includes other DNA sequences encoding the same CDR3. J is TRBJ1-5 and V is TRBV28, with 9 bases matching TRBD1. Trimming cost V 4 bases and J 0 bases; bases outside gene matches: 10. CDR1 MDHEN and CDR2 SYDVKM come from the germline V gene. The length of the CDR3 is 18 residues. CDR3 nucleotide sequence: TGTGCCAGCAGTTCGCCGGGACAGGGAATAAATAGCAATCAGCCCCAGCATTTT. It codes for CASSSPGQGINSNQPQHF.

This clone was seen more than once but under ten times. The gene calls are TRBV6-5 and TRBJ2-1; TRBD2 is a possible D gene (5 bases). This CDR3 region has 16 residues. Trimming removed 3 bases from V and 6 bases from J, with 18 bases in between. Germline loops: CDR1 MNHEY, CDR2 SVGAGI. CDR3 DNA sequence: TGTGCCAGCAGTTATGGTGACGGAGGAAAACTCAATGAGCAGTTCTTC. It codes for CASSYGDGGKLNEQFF.

The V gene is TRBV6-1, the J gene TRBJ1-2; 8 nucleotides agree with TRBD1. CDR1 is MNHNS and CDR2 is SASEGT in the germline V gene. V shed 1 base, J shed 5 bases, and the junction held 9 bases outside the gene matches. This CDR3 contains 16 residues. CDR3 sequence: CASSEGRSGGRYGYTF. DNA for the CDR3: TGTGCCAGCAGTGAAGGGAGGTCAGGGGGCCGGTATGGCTACACCTTC.

The chain uses TRBV21-1 and TRBJ1-2; no check of the table's D call, TRBD1, against the DNA was made. TRBV21-1 is deemed a pseudogene. The CDR3 extends over 14 amino acids. The CDR3 DNA reads TGTGCCAGCAGCAAACAGGCGATAAACTATGGCTACACCTTC. Residues: CASSKQAINYGYTF.

The gene calls are TRBV7-9 and TRBJ1-5, with TRBD1 matching 10 bases. Germline lookup yields CDR1 SEHNR and CDR2 FQNEAQ (reference sequence). The V segment lost 0 bases and the J segment 5 bases; nucleotides outside the gene matches: 4. This CDR3 region has 16 residues. In nucleotides, the CDR3 is TGTGCCAGCAGCTTAGCGACCGGGACAGGGGATCAGCCCCAGCATTTT. Translated, it gives CASSLATGTGDQPQHF. The whole variable domain, remainder taken from reference TRBV7-9 and TRBJ1-5, is DTGVSQNPRHKITKRGQNVTFRCDPISEHNRLYWYRQTLGQGPEFLTYFQNEAQLEKSRLLSDRFSAERPKGSFSTLEIQRTEQGDSAMYLCASSLATGTGDQPQHFGDGTRLSIL.

V and J are TRBV9 and TRBJ2-1; the D gene is possibly TRBD2 (6 bases). The CDR3 consists of 16 residues. Germline V gene data show CDR1 as SGDLS and CDR2 as YYNGEE. The V and J ends lost 4 bases and 0 bases respectively, with 14 bases between them. CDR3 sequence reads: CASSSTPRGSYNEQFF. For the CDR3, the DNA is TGTGCCAGCAGCTCGACCCCGCGGGGCTCCTACAATGAGCAGTTCTTC.

The rearrangement joins TRBV6-1 to TRBJ2-7; 8 bases are a match to TRBD1. The J segment lost 3 bases and the V segment lost 1 base, leaving 2 bases of the junction unmatched. The CDR3 extends over 14 amino acids. CDR1 is MNHNS and CDR2 is SASEGT in the germline V gene. CDR3 sequence: CASSEVQGDYEQYF. CDR3 coding DNA: TGTGCCAGCAGTGAAGTACAGGGGGACTACGAGCAGTACTTC.

The chain couples TRBV6-5 to TRBJ2-1, with 9 positions matching TRBD2. CDR1 and CDR2 from the germline V gene are MNHEY and SVGAGI. Trimming removed 8 bases from V and 5 bases from J; junction bases left unmatched: 10. CDR3 length: 15 residues. The CDR3 bases are TGTGCCAGCTGCCCAAGCGGGAGGCCAAACAATGAGCAGTTCTTC. As protein: CASCPSGRPNNEQFF.

This chain joins TRBV9 and TRBJ1-1; TRBD1 matches at 7 bases. The germline gives CDR1 SGDLS, CDR2 YYNGEE. The CDR3 spans 13 residues. Trimming at V came to 7 bases and at J to 4 bases, leaving 7 bases not matched to a gene. The CDR3 sequence: CASSGAGGTEAFF. CDR3 DNA: TGTGCCAGCTCGGGGGCAGGGGGCACTGAAGCTTTCTTT.

The J gene is TRBJ1-1, the V gene TRBV7-3; D not resolved. The V end lost 0 bases, the J end lost 3 bases, and 8 bases lay between the germline ends. The germline gives CDR1 SGHTA, CDR2 FQGTGA. The CDR3 is 14 residues long. The CDR3 here is CASSLTGQDTEAFF. CDR3 nucleotide sequence: TGTGCCAGCAGCTTAACTGGGCAGGACACTGAAGCTTTCTTT.

The chain employs TRBV6-5 and TRBJ1-1; D uncertain. CDR1 MNHEY and CDR2 SVGAGI come from the germline V gene. This CDR3 spans 15 amino acids. V gave up 2 bases and J gave up 0 bases, with 10 bases separating them. The CDR3 is CASSYHPDLNTEAFF. The CDR3 DNA is TGTGCCAGCAGTTACCATCCCGACTTGAACACTGAAGCTTTCTTT.

CDR3 region: CSSGRTSIPQETQYF. CDR3 nucleotides: TGCAGCTCCGGTCGGACTAGTATTCCCCAAGAGACCCAGTACTTC. The chain has TRBV29-1 and TRBJ2-5, with 7 bases lining up with TRBD2. The CDR3 contains 15 residues. After removal of 8 bases from V and 1 base from J, the junction contained 13 bases not matched to a gene. CDR1 and CDR2 (germline): SQVTM, ANQGSEA. Combining the CDR3 with reference TRBV29-1 and TRBJ2-5 gives the whole variable domain SAVISQKPSRDICQRGTSLTIQCQVDSQVTMMFWYRQQPGQSLTLIATANQGSEATYESGFVIDKFPISRPNLTFSTLTVSNMSPEDSSIYLCSSGRTSIPQETQYFGPGTRLLVL.

In the case of this clone: A read error may produce the germline difference seen at one junction end. This chain connects TRBV30 to TRBJ2-2; weak D call: TRBD2 (5 bases). The CDR3 has 13 residues. Germline loops: CDR1 GTSNPN, CDR2 SVGIG (reference sequence). The CDR3 is CAWIRGNAGELFF. The DNA of the CDR3 is TGTGCCTGGATTAGAGGGAACGCCGGGGAGCTGTTTTTT.

V is TRBV2 and J is TRBJ1-1; D possibly corresponds to TRBD1 (6 bases). Trimming took off 0 bases at V and 1 base at J, with 15 bases between the two ends. CDR1 and CDR2 from the germline V gene are SNHLY and FYNNEI. CDR3 size: 17 residues. As DNA, the CDR3 is TGTGCCAGCAGTGAAGCGCGCCCCGGGACACCGAACACTGAAGCTTTCTTT. This codes for CASSEARPGTPNTEAFF.

The chain carries TRBV6-5 and TRBJ1-2; D is undetermined. The CDR3 consists of 15 residues. The V end lost 0 bases, the J end lost 8 bases, and 16 bases lay between the germline ends. CDR1 MNHEY and CDR2 SVGAGI come from the germline V gene. The chain's CDR3 is CASSYSNRGLGGYTF. In DNA, the CDR3 is TGTGCCAGCAGTTACTCGAACAGAGGGCTTGGCGGCTACACCTTC.

J is TRBJ2-1 and V is TRBV28, with 10 positions matching TRBD2. With V trimmed by 4 bases and J by 4 bases, 7 bases remained unmatched. Per germline, CDR1 MDHEN and CDR2 SYDVKM. There are 16 residues in the CDR3. The CDR3 sequence is CASSSPGTSVYNEQFF. The CDR3 DNA reads as TGTGCCAGCAGTTCCCCCGGGACTAGCGTGTACAATGAGCAGTTCTTC.

The chain employs TRBV30 and TRBJ2-1, with a possible D match to TRBD2 (5 bases). Trimming shortened V by 2 bases and J by 7 bases, and 15 bases separated the two germline ends. The CDR3 is made up of 14 amino acids. Per germline, CDR1 GTSNPN and CDR2 SVGIG (reference sequence). The CDR3 protein is CAWSRGVPINEQFF. The DNA for the CDR3 is TGTGCCTGGAGTCGGGGTGTTCCTATTAATGAGCAGTTCTTC.

This chain connects TRBV18 to TRBJ1-1; 8 nucleotides align to TRBD1. The ends lost 0 bases at V and 3 bases at J; junction bases unmatched: 6. From germline, CDR1 is KGHSH and CDR2 LQKENI. The CDR3 totals 16 residues. CDR3 loop: CASSPPPGQGDTEAFF. The CDR3 DNA sequence: TGTGCCAGCTCACCACCGCCCGGACAGGGAGACACTGAAGCTTTCTTT.

The V and J genes are TRBV27 and TRBJ2-1; 10 nucleotides align to TRBD1. In germline, CDR1 is MNHEY, CDR2 SMNVEV (reference sequence). J gave up 5 bases and V 3 bases, and 4 bases lay outside the gene matches. This CDR3 has 15 amino acids. For the CDR3, the DNA is TGTGCCAGCAGTTTCGACAGGGGGCGGAACAATGAGCAGTTCTTC. This gives the protein CASSFDRGRNNEQFF.

This rearrangement joins TRBV6-5 to TRBJ2-6, with 7 bases identical to TRBD2. Per the germline V gene, CDR1 is MNHEY and CDR2 is SVGAGI. The J segment lost 0 bases and the V segment lost 4 bases, leaving 3 bases of the junction unmatched. The CDR3 is 16 residues long. The DNA of the CDR3 is TGTGCCAGCAGTTCCCGGGGGGTCTCTGGGGCCAACGTCCTGACTTTC. Translated: CASSSRGVSGANVLTF.

In its sample, this clone was seen a few times. The chain employs TRBV27 and TRBJ1-1; the match to TRBD1 covers 7 bases. The ends lost 6 bases at V and 1 base at J; junction bases unmatched: 5. The CDR3 runs to 14 residues. Germline lookup yields CDR1 MNHEY and CDR2 SMNVEV (reference sequence). This CDR3 reads CASRRQGPNTEAFF. CDR3 nucleotides: TGTGCCAGCAGGAGACAGGGCCCGAACACTGAAGCTTTCTTT.

The chain combines TRBV5-6 with TRBJ2-2; 10 bases fit TRBD2. The J segment lost 5 bases and the V segment lost 3 bases, leaving 7 bases of the junction unmatched. The CDR3 consists of 16 residues. CDR1 SGHDT and CDR2 YYEEEE come from the germline V gene. The CDR3 region is CASSSLAGVGTGELFF. DNA for the CDR3: TGTGCCAGCAGCTCCCTAGCGGGAGTAGGGACCGGGGAGCTGTTTTTT.

The CDR3: CASSVVSTGFEAFF. The CDR3 DNA reads as TGTGCCAGCAGCGTAGTGAGTACAGGGTTTGAAGCTTTCTTT. The chain joins TRBV9 to TRBJ1-1; tentatively, D is TRBD1 (6 bases). This CDR3 comprises 14 residues. The V gene's germline CDR1 is SGDLS and CDR2 YYNGEE. The germline V and J ends were trimmed by 0 bases and 7 bases, with 13 bases remaining between them.

The table lists this clone with a count of one. The rearrangement uses TRBV29-1 and TRBJ2-1, with TRBD2 identical over 14 bases. Germline V lookup: CDR1 SQVTM, CDR2 ANQGSEA. The CDR3 extends over 14 amino acids. CDR3 bases: TGCAGTGGGACTAGCGGGGGCTCCTACAATGAGCAGTTCTTC. It yields the protein CSGTSGGSYNEQFF.